This T cell receptor beta chain derives from a study of shared clonotypes between healthy human individuals. The protocol was immunoSEQ multiplex PCR, while the TCRdb copy is restricted to in-frame clones and leaves out a portion. Among 450,000 to 600,000 clones listed, less than 80% were seen once. CDR1 is GTSNPN and CDR2 is SVGIG in the germline V gene (reference sequence). This CDR3 spans 14 amino acids. The V end lost 3 bases, the J end lost 8 bases, and 17 bases lay between the germline ends. The sample was PBMCs. The clonotype was recovered from a woman aged 40 to 50 in good health. Some clones in this sample may be carry-over from other donors' samples. The gene calls are TRBV30 and TRBJ2-1; D might be TRBD2 (5 bases). CDR3 nucleotide sequence: TGTGCCTGGAGGGGGAAAGCTAGCCGGGATGAGCAGTTCTTC. This sequence encodes CAWRGKASRDEQFF. The full variable domain, its missing parts supplied by reference TRBV30 and TRBJ2-1, is SQTIHQWPATLVQPVGSPLSLECTVEGTSNPNLYWYRQAAGRGLQLLFYSVGIGQISSEVPQNLSASRPQDRQFILSSKKLLLSDSGFYLCAWRGKASRDEQFFGPGTRLTVL.